This T cell receptor beta chain was captured by sequencing in a study of T-cell memory formation after mild COVID-19. Background on the study: The study found TCR clusters largely donor specific. Findings and limits, study-wide: CD4+ clones that contracted lay mainly in CM and EM; CD8+ ones lay in EMRA.

The V gene's germline CDR1 is KGHDR and CDR2 SFDVKD. Trimming left V 4 bases short and J 7 bases short, with 13 bases between. This CDR3 is 15 amino acids long. TCRdb reprocessed the 5' RACE reads with MiXCR, giving one entry per CDR3 protein. This sample yields 340,000 or so distinct CDR3 sequences, of which 13% are seen a single time; about a fifth belongs to the top ten. This clonotype came up a few times. The antigen is unknown. The V call is TRBV24-1, the J call TRBJ1-6; possible D gene TRBD1, 5 bases. The receptor was isolated from a man younger than 35 who had mild COVID-19 (a few samples of this study predate the infection). Cell type and time point are not known. The source material was PBMCs or a T cell subset sorted from them (not recorded which). This CDR3 reads CATSDSGTANSPLHF. The CDR3 DNA is TGTGCCACCAGTGACTCCGGGACGGCAAATTCACCCCTCCACTTT.